This T cell receptor beta chain was identified during a study of blood T cells in healthy people across ages. Note on this clonotype: Its antigen is currently unknown. A junction end diverges from the germline sequence, so it may reflect a read error.

The study isolated at least 6.5 million PBMCs from each sample. Extraction yielded at least 5.5 micrograms of total RNA per sample. This CDR3 region has 18 residues. CDR1 and CDR2 (germline): MGHRA, YSYEKL. Overall study results and limits: A roughly linear fall in TCR beta diversity per million T cells was seen with increasing age. Diversity figures based on one million T cells were deemed too low.

Through a sample-barcoded 5' primer and a J-beta primer mix, a second PCR was run for roughly 6 to 12 cycles. From the 5' RACE reads, TCRdb called clonotypes with MiXCR, one entry per CDR3 protein. The sample comprises about 640,000 distinct CDR3 sequences, around 54% of which are singletons, and 35% to 40% rests with the top ten. This chain uses TRBV4-1 with TRBJ1-2; TRBD1 might be the D (6 bases). The source material was blood. This clonotype was obtained from a man in his 60s in good health. The CDR3: CASSQDMGGAADGYGYIF. CDR3 nucleotide sequence: TGCGCCAGCAGCCAAGACATGGGGGGCGCGGCCGACGGCTATGGCTACATCTTC.